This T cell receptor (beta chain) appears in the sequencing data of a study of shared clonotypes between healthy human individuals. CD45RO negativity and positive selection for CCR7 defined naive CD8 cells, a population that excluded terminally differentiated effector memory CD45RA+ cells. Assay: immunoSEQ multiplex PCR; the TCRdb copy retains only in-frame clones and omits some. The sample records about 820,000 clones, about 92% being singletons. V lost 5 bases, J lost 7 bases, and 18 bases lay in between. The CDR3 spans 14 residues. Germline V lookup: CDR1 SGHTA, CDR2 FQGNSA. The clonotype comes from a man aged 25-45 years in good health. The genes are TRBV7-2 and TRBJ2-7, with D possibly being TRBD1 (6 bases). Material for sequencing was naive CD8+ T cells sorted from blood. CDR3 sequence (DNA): TGTGCCAGCAGCCAAGGACAGCTCCCTTATGAGCAGTACTTC. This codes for CASSQGQLPYEQYF.